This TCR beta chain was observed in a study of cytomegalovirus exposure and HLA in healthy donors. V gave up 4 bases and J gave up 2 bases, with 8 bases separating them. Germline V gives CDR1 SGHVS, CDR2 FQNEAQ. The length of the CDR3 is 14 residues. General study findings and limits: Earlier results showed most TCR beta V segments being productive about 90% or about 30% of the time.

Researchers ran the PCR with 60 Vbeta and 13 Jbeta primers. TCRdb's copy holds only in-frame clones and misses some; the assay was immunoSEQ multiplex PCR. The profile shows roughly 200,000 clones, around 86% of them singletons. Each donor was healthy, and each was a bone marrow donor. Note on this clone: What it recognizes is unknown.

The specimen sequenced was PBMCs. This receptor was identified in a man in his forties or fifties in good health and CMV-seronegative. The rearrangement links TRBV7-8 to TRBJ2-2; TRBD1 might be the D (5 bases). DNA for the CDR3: TGTGCCAGCAGCTGGGGCTATAACACCGGGGAGCTGTTTTTT. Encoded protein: CASSWGYNTGELFF.